What follows is one TCR beta chain and its context. The same CDR3 arises from other DNA sequences in this sample as well. The data belong to a study of technical replicates of blood from a handful of donors. Sequenced by immunoSEQ multiplex PCR; TCRdb stores in-frame clones only, minus some. Here the sample spans approximately 97,000 clones, 95% to 96% being singletons. V was pared by 3 bases and J by 3 bases, with 12 bases between. Germline CDR1 SQVTM, CDR2 ANQGSEA. The CDR3 contains 13 residues. The sequenced material came from T cells isolated from PBMCs. The chain is built from TRBV29-1 and TRBJ2-7; perhaps TRBD2 as D (6 bases). The clonotype was recovered from a human donor in good health. The CDR3 is CSVERGDHYEQYF. CDR3 DNA sequence: TGCAGCGTTGAGCGGGGCGATCACTACGAGCAGTACTTC.